The 13 T cell receptor beta chains reported below all come from one sample, sequenced in a study of shared T cell receptors in the human thymus. Clones were sequenced by immunoSEQ multiplex PCR, and TCRdb holds only the in-frame ones, with some missing. Of 550,000 to 800,000 clones listed, approximately 85% are singletons. Separately, the same data were catalogued under a study of human thymus T cells.

The sample comprised thymocytes. The receptors come from a girl less than two years old with a congenital heart defect.

This clone was recorded once. The chain carries TRBV14 and TRBJ2-1; maybe TRBD2 (6 bases). CDR3 length: 16 residues. V was shortened by 0 bases and J by 4 bases, with 13 bases between the two germline ends. The germline V gene encodes CDR1 SGHDN and CDR2 FVKESK. CDR3 sequence reads: CASSQDFAGRYNEQFF. For the CDR3, the DNA is TGTGCCAGCAGCCAAGATTTTGCAGGGAGGTACAATGAGCAGTTCTTC.

V and J are TRBV28 and TRBJ1-2; 8 bases line up with TRBD1. Germline CDR1 and CDR2: MDHEN and SYDVKM. V shed 6 bases, J shed 4 bases, and the junction held 10 bases outside the gene matches. The CDR3 is 15 amino acids. CDR3 residues: CASSPGQANPYGYTF. The CDR3 DNA follows: TGTGCCAGCAGCCCGGGACAGGCGAATCCCTATGGCTACACCTTC.

The chain carries TRBV5-6 and TRBJ1-4; possible D gene TRBD1, 6 bases. V was shortened by 0 bases and J by 11 bases, with 17 bases between the two germline ends. The CDR3 extends over 15 amino acids. Germline V CDR1 and CDR2: SGHDT, YYEEEE. In nucleotides, the CDR3 is TGTGCCAGCAGCTTGGCTGGGGGGGGCGATAGGAAACTGTTTTTT. Its translation is CASSLAGGGDRKLFF.

The chain couples TRBV6-4 to TRBJ1-2; TRBD1 matches 7 bases. Germline CDR1 reads MRHNA; CDR2 reads SNTAGT. This CDR3 contains 13 residues. V trimming: 6 bases; J trimming: 7 bases; junction bases outside the gene matches: 8. CDR3 loop: CASSEAGGSGYTF. The CDR3 DNA is TGTGCCAGCAGCGAGGCAGGGGGAAGTGGCTACACCTTC.

This chain connects TRBV30 to TRBJ2-1; 10 nucleotides line up with TRBD2. J gave up 7 bases and V 4 bases, and 7 bases lay outside the gene matches. The CDR3 loop spans 14 amino acids. Germline V gives CDR1 GTSNPN, CDR2 SVGIG (reference sequence). The CDR3 region is CAWTPSGGVNEQFF. The CDR3 bases are TGTGCCTGGACCCCTAGCGGGGGTGTGAATGAGCAGTTCTTC. The full variable domain, its missing parts supplied by reference TRBV30 and TRBJ2-1, is SQTIHQWPATLVQPVGSPLSLECTVEGTSNPNLYWYRQAAGRGLQLLFYSVGIGQISSEVPQNLSASRPQDRQFILSSKKLLLSDSGFYLCAWTPSGGVNEQFFGPGTRLTVL.

V is TRBV23-1 and J is TRBJ1-5, with D unclear. TRBV23-1 counts as an open reading frame of uncertain function. The CDR3 consists of 15 residues. The V and J ends lost 2 bases and 3 bases respectively, with 11 bases between them. For the CDR3, the DNA is TGCGCCAGCAGTCAAGAACAGTCACTCAATCAGCCCCAGCATTTT. Protein: CASSQEQSLNQPQHF.

The chain is built from TRBV5-4 and TRBJ2-6; tentative D call: TRBD2 (5 bases). The germline V and J ends were trimmed by 5 bases and 2 bases, with 26 bases remaining between them. Germline loops: CDR1 SGHNT, CDR2 YYREEE (reference sequence). CDR3 length equals 20 residues. CDR3 DNA: TGTGCCAGCAGACTCACGTCCCCCGGGATTAACTTGACTGGGGCCAACGTCCTGACTTTC. As protein: CASRLTSPGINLTGANVLTF.

The chain has TRBV6-1 and TRBJ1-3, with TRBD1 as a possible D gene (5 bases). The CDR3 has 18 residues. CDR1 is MNHNS, CDR2 SASEGT, per germline. Between the trimmed V and J ends, which lost 1 base and 0 bases, there was a span of 16 bases. CDR3: CASSEEGRATSSGNTIYF. DNA of the CDR3: TGTGCCAGCAGTGAAGAGGGGAGGGCCACTAGCTCTGGAAACACCATATATTTT.

V gene TRBV9 combines with J gene TRBJ2-7; D unclear. The CDR3 has 14 residues. V was cut by 0 bases and J by 2 bases, with 9 bases left in between. Germline V CDR1 and CDR2: SGDLS, YYNGEE. The CDR3, as DNA: TGTGCCAGCAGCGTAGCTCCAGTACCCTACGAGCAGTACTTC. Translated, it gives CASSVAPVPYEQYF.

This clone was seen a few times. V and J are TRBV28 and TRBJ2-3; tentatively, D is TRBD2 (5 bases). This CDR3 is 18 amino acids long. V lost 3 bases and J lost 2, with 21 bases in between. Looked up from germline, CDR1 is MDHEN and CDR2 is SYDVKM. The CDR3 DNA is TGTGCCAGCAGTTTCCAAGTGACTATCACACCCTACACAGATACGCAGTATTTT. Its protein is CASSFQVTITPYTDTQYF. The whole variable domain, filled in from reference TRBV28 and TRBJ2-3, reads DVKVTQSSRYLVKRTGEKVFLECVQDMDHENMFWYRQDPGLGLRLIYFSYDVKMKEKGDIPEGYSVSREKKERFSLILESASTNQTSMYLCASSFQVTITPYTDTQYFGPGTRLTVL.

The V gene is TRBV29-1, the J gene TRBJ1-1; 7 bases are shared with TRBD1. Germline V gives CDR1 SQVTM, CDR2 ANQGSEA. CDR3 length: 20 residues. The junction had 35 bases not matched to a gene; V was cut back by 3 bases and J by 13 bases. CDR3 sequence reads: CSVDPPIRSLQTGVGRFDFF. Written as DNA, the CDR3 is TGCAGCGTTGACCCCCCTATTCGTTCTTTACAAACAGGGGTGGGTAGATTTGATTTCTTT. The whole variable domain, remainder taken from reference TRBV29-1 and TRBJ1-1, is SAVISQKPSRDICQRGTSLTIQCQVDSQVTMMFWYRQQPGQSLTLIATANQGSEATYESGFVIDKFPISRPNLTFSTLTVSNMSPEDSSIYLCSVDPPIRSLQTGVGRFDFFGQGTRLTVV.

The rearrangement joins TRBV4-1 to TRBJ2-1; the match to TRBD2 covers 11 bases. The CDR3 consists of 15 residues. Germline CDR1 is MGHRA and CDR2 is YSYEKL. J was trimmed by 6 bases and V by 6 bases; bases with no gene match: 7. The DNA for the CDR3 is TGCGCCAGCAGGGTAGCGGGGGGGCCCCTCAATGAGCAGTTCTTC. Its protein is CASRVAGGPLNEQFF.

The genes are TRBV9 and TRBJ1-1; possibly TRBD1 for D (5 bases). V was trimmed by 4 bases and J by 4 bases, leaving 20 bases between them. Germline V lookup: CDR1 SGDLS, CDR2 YYNGEE. This CDR3 spans 16 amino acids. CDR3 sequence: CASSPRDSFLGTEAFF. CDR3 coding DNA: TGTGCCAGCAGCCCCCGGGACTCCTTCCTTGGCACTGAAGCTTTCTTT.